What follows describes a single T cell receptor beta chain. Its antigen is still unknown. Ipilimumab-mediated CTLA-4 blockade plus focal radiation was given to patients having chemo-refractory metastatic non-small-cell lung cancer. Trimming shortened V by 5 bases and J by 8 bases, and 10 bases separated the two germline ends. The CDR3 spans 12 residues. Per germline, CDR1 SEHNR and CDR2 FQNEAQ (reference sequence). The data belong to a study of radiotherapy plus CTLA-4 blockade in lung cancer. Study context: Objective responses were recorded in less than 20% of patients, with disease control recorded in about 29%. Study results and limitations: There was expansion of tumor-derived TCR clones in blood after radiotherapy plus ipilimumab. Among reported predictors of response, early blood T cell clone dynamics with interferon-beta performed best.

Sequencing was performed with immunoSEQ multiplex PCR; in TCRdb, only in-frame clones are kept and a portion is missing. The top ten clones hold around 30% of a sample with approximately 49,000 clones, 85% of them seen once. The V gene is TRBV7-9, the J gene TRBJ2-1, with a tentative D call TRBD2 (5 bases). This specimen consisted of peripheral blood, obtained from a patient treated with radiotherapy plus ipilimumab. This clonotype originated in a human donor with non-small cell lung cancer whose response to radiotherapy plus ipilimumab could not be evaluated. CDR3 coding DNA: TGTGCCAGCAGCCTTGCGGGCCATGAGCAGTTCTTC. Its protein product is CASSLAGHEQFF.